Here is one T cell receptor beta chain with its context. This clonotype occurred a few times. Its antigen has not been determined. No base quality information exists; no much larger clone differs at one position. The roughly 38 donors, aged roughly 6 to 95 years, were systemically healthy Caucasian individuals from Russia. Approximately 9.7 milliliters of peripheral blood were drawn from each donor into EDTA-treated Vacutainer tubes. PBMCs were isolated by Ficoll-Paque density-gradient centrifugation, with at least 6.5 million obtained per sample. Total RNA, at least 6 micrograms per sample, was extracted from PBMCs with Trizol reagent. The percentages of naive CD45RAhigh/CD27high T cells were determined by flow cytometry on a PBMC aliquot from every donor. Counted from cysteine to phenylalanine, this CDR3 has 14 amino acids. CDR3 DNA only is kept here, 42 bases in frame from base 1. V lost 10 bases and J lost 3 bases, and the count of bases not matched to a germline gene is 7.

This entry belongs to a study of blood T cells in healthy people across ages (dated by TCRdb to between 2014 and 2017). The study in broad terms: Template switching captured roughly one uniquely barcoded TCR beta cDNA molecule per two T cells in model experiments. Using deep sequencing normalized with unique cDNA molecular identifiers, the study measured how TCR beta repertoire diversity changes with age. Four age groups were formed from the donors: young (average 16 years), middle-aged (more than 35), aged (about 68) and long-lived (roughly 81). Two additional independent replicas of 1 million unique cDNA reads from the same blood draw were analyzed for two donors (one aged 18 to 30 and one aged 80 or older). Broader findings and caveats from the paper: As age increased, observed TCR beta diversity per million T cells dropped in a roughly linear way, and a significant reduction was already evident by age 40. Estimates of total diversity based on one million sequenced T cells were regarded as lower bounds and as underestimates. The long-lived group showed more naive CD4+ T cells, fewer expanded clones and increased TCR diversity than the aged group, suggesting age selection. Donor CMV infection status was unknown, potentially confounding age-related changes in expanded clonotypes. Bulk unsorted PBMC profiling prevented conclusive comparison of naive and antigen-experienced compartments. There was a strong correlation between observed TCR beta diversity and the percentage of naive T cells measured by flow cytometry.

The protocol used for the library was 5' RACE. Data came from an Illumina HiSeq 2500. A second about 7 to 11 cycle PCR used a sample-barcoded 5' primer and a J-beta primer mix. A template-switch 5' adaptor carrying 12 random nucleotides introduced a unique molecular identifier onto each TCR beta cDNA molecule. Each sample yielded at least 2.5 million CDR3-containing paired-end reads. All of the RNA was converted into first-strand cDNA using the Mint cDNA synthesis kit, with a TRBC-specific oligonucleotide serving as the primer. Following uracil-DNA glycosylase treatment, all cDNA underwent a first 18-cycle PCR with the universal primers M1SS and BC2_uni_R. In the authors' own workflow: For normalization, 1 million high-quality reads, each with a distinct molecular identifier, were randomly selected from each sample. Instead of being binned into consensus sequences, reads that shared molecular identifiers were thrown out. MiTCR, set to a Q25 quality threshold and the strictest error-elimination algorithm, was used for CDR3 identification, clonotype clustering and error correction. A nonparametric unseen species model with Euler transformation was used to estimate a lower bound on total TCR beta diversity. TCRdb trimmed the raw reads at Q25, called clones with MiXCR and kept productive beta chains. Each CDR3 protein gets just one entry, which takes the most common genes and DNA from the rows behind it. In this record, the V and J calls reflect TCRdb's handling and not the investigators' own analysis. The sample profile shows about 1 million distinct CDR3 sequences; under 30% of them were found once. Less than 0.85% of the sample is taken by the ten largest.

This same sample was also part of a study on T cells of mothers and their children. The second study's authors report: Nine systemically healthy Caucasian individuals, comprising three mothers and their six children, were included as donors. cDNA synthesis consumed the entire amount of extracted RNA, loaded at approximately 1.5 ug RNA in each 15 ul reaction. In the second PCR, the M1S primer introduced both the sample barcodes and 2-4 random nucleotides. More than 8.5 million TCR beta CDR3 reads were obtained from each mother, and about 3 million reads were obtained from each child. Thymic selection similarly shapes TCR recombination output in related and unrelated pairs, with minor effect from inherited differences. Normalized repertoire overlap was always slightly but never significantly higher in related than unrelated mother-child pairs. Persistent microchimeric T cell clones were not detected, at a sensitivity of 95 to 100 clones per million clonotypes. Deep NGS was used in the study to compare the TCR beta repertoires of mothers and children and to look for features that separate related mother-child pairs from unrelated individuals. The mean age was roughly 40 +/- 4 years for the mothers and around 10 +/- 4 years for the children. After adapters were ligated using NEBNext reagents, the libraries underwent 100+100 nt paired-end sequencing on an Illumina HiSeq 2000. To prevent cross-contamination, the mother and child libraries were prepared a month apart and were sequenced in separate runs. Each donor had between roughly 450,000 and 2,300,000 distinct TCR beta clonotypes identified. Naive TCR beta clonotypes were estimated from low-frequency clonotypes matched to each donor's FACS-determined naive share, without sorting.

The V gene is TRBV12-3 or TRBV12-4 and the J gene is TRBJ2-3, and 10 bases in between align with TRBD2. This TCR derives from a girl aged 2 to 10 in good health. The sample was blood. The DNA is as follows: TGTGCCACAGGATTAGCGGGAGGAACAGATACGCAGTATTTT. It codes for CATGLAGGTDTQYF.